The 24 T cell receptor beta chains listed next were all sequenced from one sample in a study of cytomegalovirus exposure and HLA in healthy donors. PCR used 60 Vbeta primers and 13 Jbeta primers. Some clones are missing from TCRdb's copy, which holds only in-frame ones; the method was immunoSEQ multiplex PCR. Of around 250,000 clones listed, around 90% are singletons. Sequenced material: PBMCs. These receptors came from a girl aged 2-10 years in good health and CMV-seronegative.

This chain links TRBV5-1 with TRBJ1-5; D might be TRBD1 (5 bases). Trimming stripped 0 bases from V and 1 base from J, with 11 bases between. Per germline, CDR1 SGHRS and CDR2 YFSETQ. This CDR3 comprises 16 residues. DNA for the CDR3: TGCGCCAGCAGCTTGGTCCCAGGGCCGAGCAATCAGCCCCAGCATTTT. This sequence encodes CASSLVPGPSNQPQHF.

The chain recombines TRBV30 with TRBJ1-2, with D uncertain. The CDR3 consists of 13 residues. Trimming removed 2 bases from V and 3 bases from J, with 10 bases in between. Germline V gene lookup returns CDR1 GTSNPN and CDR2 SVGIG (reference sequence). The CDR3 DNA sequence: TGTGCCTGGAGTTCGGGGAATGACTATGGCTACACCTTC. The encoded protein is CAWSSGNDYGYTF.

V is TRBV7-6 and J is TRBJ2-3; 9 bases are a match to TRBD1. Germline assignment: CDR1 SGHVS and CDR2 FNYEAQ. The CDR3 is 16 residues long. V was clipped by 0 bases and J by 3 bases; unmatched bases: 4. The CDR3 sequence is CASSLAGGTGTDTQYF. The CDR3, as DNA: TGTGCCAGCAGCTTAGCGGGGGGGACAGGGACAGATACGCAGTATTTT.

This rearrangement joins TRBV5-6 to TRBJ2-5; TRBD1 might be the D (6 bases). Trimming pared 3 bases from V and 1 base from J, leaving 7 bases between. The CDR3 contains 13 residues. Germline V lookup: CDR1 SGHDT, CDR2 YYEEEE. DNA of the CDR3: TGTGCCAGCAGCTGGGGGCCCCAAGAGACCCAGTACTTC. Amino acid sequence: CASSWGPQETQYF. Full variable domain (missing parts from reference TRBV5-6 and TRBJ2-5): DAGVTQSPTHLIKTRGQQVTLRCSPKSGHDTVSWYQQALGQGPQFIFQYYEEEERQRGNFPDRFSGHQFPNYSSELNVNALLLGDSALYLCASSWGPQETQYFGPGTRLLVL.

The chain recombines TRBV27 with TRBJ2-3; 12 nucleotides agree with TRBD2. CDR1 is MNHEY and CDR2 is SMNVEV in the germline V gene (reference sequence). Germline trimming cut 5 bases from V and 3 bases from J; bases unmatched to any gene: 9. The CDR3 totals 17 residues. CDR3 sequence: CASSTPLAGGPTDTQYF. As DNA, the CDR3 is TGTGCCAGCAGTACCCCGCTAGCGGGAGGGCCGACAGATACGCAGTATTTT.

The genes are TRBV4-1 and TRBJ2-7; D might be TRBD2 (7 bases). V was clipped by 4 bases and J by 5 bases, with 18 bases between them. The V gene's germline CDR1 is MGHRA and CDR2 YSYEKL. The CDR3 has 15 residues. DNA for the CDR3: TGCGCCAGCAGCCTGGGGGGGCGGCGCCTGGACGAGCAGTACTTC. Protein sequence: CASSLGGRRLDEQYF.

The CDR3: CASSYSKDRVDQPQHF. DNA of the CDR3: TGTGCCAGCAGTTACTCGAAGGACAGGGTCGATCAGCCCCAGCATTTT. V usage is TRBV6-6 and J usage is TRBJ1-5, with TRBD1 matching over 8 bases. Germline assignment: CDR1 MNHNY and CDR2 SVGAGI (reference sequence). This CDR3 comprises 16 residues. The trim removed 0 bases at V and 5 bases at J, leaving 6 bases unmatched.

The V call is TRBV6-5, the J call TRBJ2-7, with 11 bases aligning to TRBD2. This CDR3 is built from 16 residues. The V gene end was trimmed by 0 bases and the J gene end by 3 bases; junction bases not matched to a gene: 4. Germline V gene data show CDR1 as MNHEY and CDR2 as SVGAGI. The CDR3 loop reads CASSYSGTSGVYEQYF. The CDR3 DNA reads TGTGCCAGCAGTTACTCTGGGACTAGCGGAGTCTACGAGCAGTACTTC.

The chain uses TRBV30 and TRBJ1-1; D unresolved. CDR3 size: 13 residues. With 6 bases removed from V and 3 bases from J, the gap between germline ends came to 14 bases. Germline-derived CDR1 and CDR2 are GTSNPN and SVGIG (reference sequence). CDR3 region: CACTGRSDTEAFF. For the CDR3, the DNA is TGTGCCTGCACCGGGAGATCGGACACTGAAGCTTTCTTT.

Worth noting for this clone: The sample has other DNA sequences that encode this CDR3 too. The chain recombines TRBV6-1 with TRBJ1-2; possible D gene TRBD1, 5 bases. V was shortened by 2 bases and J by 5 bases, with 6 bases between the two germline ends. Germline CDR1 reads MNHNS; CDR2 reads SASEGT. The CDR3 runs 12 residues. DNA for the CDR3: TGTGCCAGCAGTGAACAGGGTTATGGCTACACCTTC. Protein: CASSEQGYGYTF.

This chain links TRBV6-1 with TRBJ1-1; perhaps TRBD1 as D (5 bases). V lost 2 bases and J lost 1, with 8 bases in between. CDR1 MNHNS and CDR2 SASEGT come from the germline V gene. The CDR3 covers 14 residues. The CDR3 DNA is TGTGCCAGCAGTGAATGGGGCAGGAACACTGAAGCTTTCTTT. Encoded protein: CASSEWGRNTEAFF.

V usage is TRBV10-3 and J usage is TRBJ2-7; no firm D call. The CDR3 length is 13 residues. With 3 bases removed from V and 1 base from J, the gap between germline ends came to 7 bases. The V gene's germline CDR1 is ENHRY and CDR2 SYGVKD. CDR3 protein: CAISEPSSYEQYF. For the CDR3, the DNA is TGTGCCATCAGTGAACCCAGTTCCTACGAGCAGTACTTC.

The CDR3 here is CASSLLSGTGVVEAFF. CDR3 nucleotides: TGTGCCAGCAGCTTGTTGTCCGGGACAGGCGTCGTTGAAGCTTTCTTT. The genes are TRBV5-6 and TRBJ1-1, with 8 nucleotides matching TRBD1. V lost 1 base to trimming and J lost 7 bases; unmatched junction nucleotides: 12. Germline CDR1 reads SGHDT; CDR2 reads YYEEEE. This CDR3 is 16 amino acids long.

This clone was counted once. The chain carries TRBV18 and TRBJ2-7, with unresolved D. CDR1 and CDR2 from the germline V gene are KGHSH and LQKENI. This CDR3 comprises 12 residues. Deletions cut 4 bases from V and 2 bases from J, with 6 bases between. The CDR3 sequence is CASSLLTYEQYF. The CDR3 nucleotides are TGTGCCAGCTCACTACTTACCTACGAGCAGTACTTC.

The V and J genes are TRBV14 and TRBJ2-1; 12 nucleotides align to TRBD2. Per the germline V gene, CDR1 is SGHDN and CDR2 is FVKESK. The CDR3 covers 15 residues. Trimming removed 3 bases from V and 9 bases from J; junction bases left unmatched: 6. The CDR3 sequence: CASSHTSGRISEQFF. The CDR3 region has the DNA TGTGCCAGCAGCCATACTAGCGGGAGGATCTCTGAGCAGTTCTTC. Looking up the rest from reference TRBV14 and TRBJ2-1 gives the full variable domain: EAGVTQFPSHSVIEKGQTVTLRCDPISGHDNLYWYRRVMGKEIKFLLHFVKESKQDESGMPNNRFLAERTGGTYSTLKVQPAELEDSGVYFCASSHTSGRISEQFFGPGTRLTVL.

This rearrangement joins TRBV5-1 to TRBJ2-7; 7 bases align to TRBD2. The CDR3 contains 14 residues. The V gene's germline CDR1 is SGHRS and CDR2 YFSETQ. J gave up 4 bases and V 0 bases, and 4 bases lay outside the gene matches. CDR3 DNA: TGCGCCAGCAGCTTGGCGGTGGGGGGGTACGAGCAGTACTTC. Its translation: CASSLAVGGYEQYF.

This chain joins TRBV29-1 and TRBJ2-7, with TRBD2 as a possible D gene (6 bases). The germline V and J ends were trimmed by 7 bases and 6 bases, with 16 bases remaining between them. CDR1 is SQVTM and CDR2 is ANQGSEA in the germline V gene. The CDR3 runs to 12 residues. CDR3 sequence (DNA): TGCAGCGCCGGAGGGGTAGGGATCGAGCAGTACTTC. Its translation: CSAGGVGIEQYF.

The CDR3 region has the DNA TGTGCCATCAGTTCTCCGGGACAGTTCCTATCAATGAACACTGAAGCTTTCTTT. It encodes CAISSPGQFLSMNTEAFF. The J gene is TRBJ1-1, the V gene TRBV10-3, with 7 positions matching TRBD1. CDR3 length: 18 amino acids. The germline V gene has CDR1 ENHRY and CDR2 SYGVKD. V lost 5 bases, J lost 0 bases, and 15 bases stayed unmatched.

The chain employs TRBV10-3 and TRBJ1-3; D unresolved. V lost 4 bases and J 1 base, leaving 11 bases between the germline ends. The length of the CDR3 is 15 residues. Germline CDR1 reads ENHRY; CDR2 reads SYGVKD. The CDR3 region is CAISAGRLSGNTIYF. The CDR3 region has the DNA TGTGCCATCAGTGCGGGGAGATTGTCTGGAAACACCATATATTTT.

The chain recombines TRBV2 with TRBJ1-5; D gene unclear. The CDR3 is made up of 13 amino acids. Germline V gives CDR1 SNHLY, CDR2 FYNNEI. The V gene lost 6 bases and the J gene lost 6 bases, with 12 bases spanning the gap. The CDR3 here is CASRPGSSQPQHF. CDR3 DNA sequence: TGTGCCAGCAGGCCGGGTTCAAGTCAGCCCCAGCATTTT.

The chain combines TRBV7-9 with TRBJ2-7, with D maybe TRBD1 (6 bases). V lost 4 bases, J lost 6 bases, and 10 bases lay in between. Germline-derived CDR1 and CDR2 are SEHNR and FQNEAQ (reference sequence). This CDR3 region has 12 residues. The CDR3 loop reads CASSSQGPEQYF. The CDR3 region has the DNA TGTGCCAGCAGCTCCCAGGGGCCCGAGCAGTACTTC.

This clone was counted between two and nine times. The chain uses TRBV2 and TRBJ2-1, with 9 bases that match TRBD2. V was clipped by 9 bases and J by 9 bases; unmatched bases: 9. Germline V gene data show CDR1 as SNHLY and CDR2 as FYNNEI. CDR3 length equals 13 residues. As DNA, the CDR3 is TGTGCCAGGGGCGGGGGGGGGCTTGGTGAGCAGTTCTTC. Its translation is CARGGGGLGEQFF.

The chain's CDR3 is CTSSQVYRGRRSYNSPLHF. CDR3 bases: TGCACCAGCAGCCAAGTTTACAGGGGGCGTAGGTCCTATAATTCACCCCTCCACTTT. V usage is TRBV1 and J usage is TRBJ1-6; the D call TRBD1 from the table was never checked on the DNA. TRBV1 is termed a pseudogene. The CDR3 runs to 19 residues.

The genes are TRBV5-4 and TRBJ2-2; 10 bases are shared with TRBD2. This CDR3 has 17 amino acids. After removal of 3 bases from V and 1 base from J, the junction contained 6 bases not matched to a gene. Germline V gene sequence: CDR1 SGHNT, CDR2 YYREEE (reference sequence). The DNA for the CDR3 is TGTGCCAGCAGCTCCGTACCTAGCGGGGGGAACACCGGGGAGCTGTTTTTT. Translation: CASSSVPSGGNTGELFF.